The 29 T cell receptor beta chains below were found in one sample sequenced in a study of T cell responses to AZD1222 COVID-19 vaccine. Clones were read by immunoSEQ multiplex PCR, and TCRdb kept only the in-frame ones, dropping some. Among about 160,000 clones listed, just over 90% were seen once. The sample was peripheral blood, taken 28 days after the second AZD1222 dose. These receptors were taken from an adult who received the AZD1222 COVID-19 vaccine.

The genes are TRBV5-1 and TRBJ1-1; 9 nucleotides match TRBD1. Trimming at V came to 4 bases and at J to 4 bases, leaving 2 bases not matched to a gene. Germline CDR1 and CDR2: SGHRS and YFSETQ. The CDR3 has 13 amino acids. CDR3 sequence reads: CASSQTGGTEAFF. For the CDR3, the DNA is TGCGCCAGCAGCCAGACAGGGGGCACTGAAGCTTTCTTT.

The J gene is TRBJ2-5, the V gene TRBV7-9; possible D gene TRBD2, 6 bases. CDR1 and CDR2 (germline): SEHNR, FQNEAQ (reference sequence). The V and J ends lost 5 bases and 1 base respectively, with 11 bases between them. The CDR3 covers 14 residues. CDR3 sequence (DNA): TGTGCCAGCAGCCGGGGACTGACCCAAGAGACCCAGTACTTC. This encodes CASSRGLTQETQYF.

The chain couples TRBV6-1 to TRBJ1-1; D uncertain. V dropped 1 base and J dropped 8 bases, with 11 bases sitting between them. Germline V gene lookup returns CDR1 MNHNS and CDR2 SASEGT. The CDR3 is 13 amino acids. CDR3 sequence (DNA): TGTGCCAGCAGTGAAGTCCACACCGGGGAAGCTTTCTTT. Encoded protein: CASSEVHTGEAFF.

This chain links TRBV2 with TRBJ2-1; D possibly corresponds to TRBD2 (5 bases). The CDR3 totals 13 residues. Between the trimmed V and J ends, which lost 6 bases and 2 bases, there was a span of 8 bases. Germline assignment: CDR1 SNHLY and CDR2 FYNNEI. The CDR3 loop is CASRLAAYNEQFF. CDR3 nucleotide sequence: TGTGCCAGCAGGCTAGCCGCCTACAATGAGCAGTTCTTC.

This clone appeared once. The rearrangement joins TRBV5-6 to TRBJ1-5; D perhaps matches TRBD1 (6 bases). This CDR3 region has 15 residues. Germline V gene data show CDR1 as SGHDT and CDR2 as YYEEEE. V was shortened by 4 bases and J by 0 bases, with 11 bases between the two germline ends. The CDR3 DNA reads as TGTGCCAGCAGCCAGGGGACCTATAGCAATCAGCCCCAGCATTTT. Translation gives CASSQGTYSNQPQHF. Full variable domain (missing parts from reference TRBV5-6 and TRBJ1-5): DAGVTQSPTHLIKTRGQQVTLRCSPKSGHDTVSWYQQALGQGPQFIFQYYEEEERQRGNFPDRFSGHQFPNYSSELNVNALLLGDSALYLCASSQGTYSNQPQHFGDGTRLSIL.

The chain carries TRBV5-1 and TRBJ2-3, with no clear D. The germline V and J ends were trimmed by 7 bases and 1 base, with 7 bases remaining between them. CDR3 length equals 12 residues. Germline V gene sequence: CDR1 SGHRS, CDR2 YFSETQ. CDR3 sequence reads: CASWTGTDTQYF. Written as DNA, the CDR3 is TGCGCCAGCTGGACCGGCACAGATACGCAGTATTTT. Using reference TRBV5-1 and TRBJ2-3 for the parts outside the CDR3, the full variable domain is KAGVTQTPRYLIKTRGQQVTLSCSPISGHRSVSWYQQTPGQGLQFLFEYFSETQRNKGNFPGRFSGRQFSNSRSEMNVSTLELGDSALYLCASWTGTDTQYFGPGTRLTVL.

This clone was counted a single time. V gene TRBV10-3 combines with J gene TRBJ2-7, with D perhaps matching TRBD1 (6 bases). Trimming stripped 6 bases from V and 1 base from J, with 19 bases between. The germline V gene encodes CDR1 ENHRY and CDR2 SYGVKD. The CDR3 is 16 residues long. In nucleotides, the CDR3 is TGTGCCATCAGCGTATTCCGGGACACCGGATCCTACGAGCAGTACTTC. Amino acids: CAISVFRDTGSYEQYF.

This chain connects TRBV6-5 to TRBJ2-7; 8 bases map to TRBD1. The J segment lost 2 bases and the V segment lost 6 bases, leaving 6 bases of the junction unmatched. The CDR3 covers 14 residues. Germline assignment: CDR1 MNHEY and CDR2 SVGAGI. CDR3 residues: CASSPTGVAYEQYF. CDR3 DNA sequence: TGTGCCAGCAGCCCGACAGGGGTGGCCTACGAGCAGTACTTC.

The rearrangement uses TRBV19 and TRBJ1-1, with 7 bases identical to TRBD1. The germline CDR1 and CDR2 sequences are LNHDA and SQIVND (reference sequence). The CDR3 totals 14 residues. Trimming cost V 7 bases and J 0 bases; bases outside gene matches: 5. DNA for the CDR3: TGTGCCAGTAATTACAGGGGCCTGAACACTGAAGCTTTCTTT. This gives the protein CASNYRGLNTEAFF.

The V and J genes are TRBV5-4 and TRBJ2-7; the match to TRBD2 covers 12 bases. V lost 4 bases and J lost 1; bases outside the gene matches: 3. In germline, CDR1 is SGHNT, CDR2 YYREEE (reference sequence). This CDR3 has 15 amino acids. CDR3 residues: CASSRTSGESYEQYF. CDR3 DNA sequence: TGTGCCAGCAGCCGGACTAGCGGGGAATCCTACGAGCAGTACTTC. Looking up the rest from reference TRBV5-4 and TRBJ2-7 gives the full variable domain: ETGVTQSPTHLIKTRGQQVTLRCSSQSGHNTVSWYQQALGQGPQFIFQYYREEENGRGNFPPRFSGLQFPNYSSELNVNALELDDSALYLCASSRTSGESYEQYFGPGTRLTVT.

The chain is built from TRBV14 and TRBJ1-3; D remains unclear. This CDR3 has 12 residues. The germline gives CDR1 SGHDN, CDR2 FVKESK. Trimming took 0 bases from V and 4 from J, leaving 1 base between them. The CDR3 DNA sequence: TGTGCCAGCAGCCAAGAGGGAAACACCATATATTTT. Translating it yields CASSQEGNTIYF.

This clone came up a few times. The gene calls are TRBV7-6 and TRBJ1-3, with a weak D call TRBD1 (5 bases). Looked up from germline, CDR1 is SGHVS and CDR2 is FNYEAQ. Trimming took off 2 bases at V and 0 bases at J, with 11 bases between the two ends. The CDR3 has 16 amino acids. CDR3 in DNA: TGTGCCAGCAGCTTAAACTCAAGGGGCTCTGGAAACACCATATATTTT. Its translation: CASSLNSRGSGNTIYF. Full variable domain (outside the CDR3, taken from reference TRBV7-6 and TRBJ1-3): GAGVSQSPRYKVTKRGQDVALRCDPISGHVSLYWYRQALGQGPEFLTYFNYEAQQDKSGLPNDRFSAERPEGSISTLTIQRTEQRDSAMYRCASSLNSRGSGNTIYFGEGSWLTVV.

This rearrangement joins TRBV6-5 to TRBJ2-2, with D perhaps TRBD1 or TRBD2 (5 bases each). Germline V gene data show CDR1 as MNHEY and CDR2 as SVGAGI. This CDR3 has 16 residues. The V end lost 4 bases, the J end lost 5 bases, and 17 bases lay between the germline ends. This CDR3 is CASSSPGRISTGELFF. For the CDR3, the DNA is TGTGCCAGCAGTTCCCCGGGACGGATATCGACCGGGGAGCTGTTTTTT.

This clone was counted between two and nine times. V and J are TRBV4-1 and TRBJ2-2; 9 positions agree with TRBD1. The length of the CDR3 is 16 residues. J gave up 4 bases and V 4 bases, and 7 bases lay outside the gene matches. Germline CDR1 MGHRA, CDR2 YSYEKL. The DNA of the CDR3 is TGCGCCAGCAGCCTCCGGGACAGGGCCGGCACCGGGGAGCTGTTTTTT. Translating gives CASSLRDRAGTGELFF.

This clone was seen more than once but under ten times. Other DNA sequences in the same sample also yield this CDR3. V gene TRBV19 combines with J gene TRBJ2-7; 8 bases are a match to TRBD1. The CDR3 runs 14 residues. J gave up 0 bases and V 6 bases, and 4 bases lay outside the gene matches. In germline, CDR1 is LNHDA, CDR2 SQIVND (reference sequence). The CDR3 nucleotides read TGTGCCAGTAGACGGACAGGGAGCTCCTACGAGCAGTACTTC. The encoded protein is CASRRTGSSYEQYF.

V gene TRBV11-2 combines with J gene TRBJ2-1; 15 positions agree with TRBD2. This CDR3 is built from 14 residues. Unmatched junction bases numbered 1, after V lost 9 bases and J lost 4 bases. The germline V gene has CDR1 SGHAT and CDR2 FQNNGV. The CDR3 here is CASGTSGGYNEQFF. CDR3 sequence (DNA): TGTGCCAGTGGGACTAGCGGGGGGTACAATGAGCAGTTCTTC.

The rearrangement joins TRBV6-5 to TRBJ1-1, with TRBD1 matching 7 bases. V trimming: 3 bases; J trimming: 3 bases; junction bases outside the gene matches: 4. CDR1 MNHEY and CDR2 SVGAGI come from the germline V gene. CDR3 length equals 14 residues. CDR3 DNA: TGTGCCAGCAGTTATACCAGGGGGGACACTGAAGCTTTCTTT. The encoded protein is CASSYTRGDTEAFF.

J is TRBJ1-4 and V is TRBV6-5; D gene ambiguous. The CDR3 length is 14 residues. CDR1 and CDR2 (germline): MNHEY, SVGAGI. V was pared by 6 bases and J by 3 bases, with 11 bases between. CDR3 sequence (DNA): TGTGCCAGCAGGAGGGCGACGGCTAATGAAAAACTGTTTTTT. It yields the protein CASRRATANEKLFF.

The chain is built from TRBV4-1 and TRBJ2-7; maybe TRBD1 (5 bases). Germline CDR1 reads MGHRA; CDR2 reads YSYEKL. The length of the CDR3 is 14 residues. Trimming cost V 2 bases and J 5 bases, with 13 bases left between them. The DNA of the CDR3 is TGCGCCAGCAGCCAACTGGTAAGGGGCCACGAGCAGTACTTC. This codes for CASSQLVRGHEQYF.

V and J are TRBV11-3 and TRBJ2-3; a weak D match, TRBD2 (6 bases). Trimming removed 1 base from V and 3 bases from J, with 14 bases in between. Germline values: CDR1 SGHNT, CDR2 YENEEA. The CDR3 runs 16 residues. CDR3 sequence (DNA): TGTGCCAGCAGCTTAGGCCTTATGGGGAGGACAGATACGCAGTATTTT. It encodes CASSLGLMGRTDTQYF. Using reference TRBV11-3 and TRBJ2-3 for the parts outside the CDR3, the full variable domain is EAGVVQSPRYKIIEKKQPVAFWCNPISGHNTLYWYLQNLGQGPELLIRYENEEAVDDSQLPKDRFSAERLKGVDSTLKIQPAELGDSAVYLCASSLGLMGRTDTQYFGPGTRLTVL.

The chain combines TRBV5-5 with TRBJ1-2, with D unclear. The CDR3 is made up of 14 amino acids. Per the germline V gene, CDR1 is SGHKS and CDR2 is YYEKEE (reference sequence). V lost 0 bases, J lost 2 bases, and 8 bases lay in between. CDR3 residues: CASSLEGRNYGYTF. The CDR3 bases are TGTGCCAGCAGCTTGGAGGGCAGGAACTATGGCTACACCTTC.

V and J are TRBV2 and TRBJ2-1; 15 bases agree with TRBD2. The CDR3 spans 14 residues. V gave up 4 bases and J gave up 13 bases; unmatched junction bases: 5. Germline V gene sequence: CDR1 SNHLY, CDR2 FYNNEI. The CDR3 protein is CASSGGLAGGTQFF. The CDR3, as DNA: TGTGCCAGCAGTGGCGGACTAGCGGGGGGGACTCAGTTCTTC.

The gene calls are TRBV3-1 (or the pseudogene TRBV3-2) and TRBJ2-2, with a possible D match to TRBD2 (6 bases). This CDR3 has 15 residues. CDR1 is LGHDT, CDR2 YNNKEL, per germline (reference sequence). V shed 6 bases and J shed 5 bases, with 16 bases lying between them. CDR3 sequence: CASSPGGVDTGELFF. The CDR3 coding sequence is TGTGCCAGCAGTCCAGGCGGGGTGGATACCGGGGAGCTGTTTTTT.

To note about this clone: One end of the junction fails to match germline, which may point to a read error. The rearrangement links TRBV7-3 to TRBJ1-2; 9 bases map to TRBD1. This CDR3 is built from 12 residues. The V gene's germline CDR1 is SGHTA and CDR2 FQGTGA. This chain's CDR3 is CASSRTGAIPNF. In nucleotides, the CDR3 is TGTGCCAGCAGCCGGACAGGGGCCATCCCCAACTTC.

The V call is TRBV7-2, the J call TRBJ2-3, with TRBD2 identical over 8 bases. J gave up 2 bases and V 5 bases, and 6 bases lay outside the gene matches. Germline V CDR1 and CDR2: SGHTA, FQGNSA. The CDR3 consists of 15 residues. The DNA of the CDR3 is TGTGCCAGCAGCCTAACTAGCGGACACACAGATACGCAGTATTTT. Its protein is CASSLTSGHTDTQYF.

There are many counts of this clone. The V call is TRBV9, the J call TRBJ2-7; no clear D gene. The CDR3 runs to 15 residues. Trimming removed 1 base at V and 5 bases at J, with 16 bases between. The germline V gene has CDR1 SGDLS and CDR2 YYNGEE. The chain's CDR3 is CASSVTPRNVDEQYF. CDR3 bases: TGTGCCAGCAGCGTAACCCCAAGAAATGTCGACGAGCAGTACTTC.

This rearrangement joins TRBV5-1 to TRBJ2-2; weak D call: TRBD1 (6 bases). The length of the CDR3 is 15 residues. V dropped 0 bases and J dropped 6 bases, with 12 bases sitting between them. The germline V gene encodes CDR1 SGHRS and CDR2 YFSETQ. The CDR3 loop reads CASSLDRELAGELFF. CDR3 DNA: TGCGCCAGCAGCTTGGACAGGGAATTGGCCGGGGAGCTGTTTTTT.

The DNA of the CDR3 is TGTGCCAGCAGTCCGACAGGGGGCGTAGGTCAGCCCCAGCATTTT. Translated, it gives CASSPTGGVGQPQHF. The chain joins TRBV6-5 to TRBJ1-5; TRBD1 matches 10 bases. Germline V lookup: CDR1 MNHEY, CDR2 SVGAGI. V was clipped by 5 bases and J by 6 bases; unmatched bases: 7. The CDR3 is 15 amino acids.

In nucleotides, the CDR3 is TGTGCCAGCAGCCTGTCTGGAAACACCATATATTTT. Protein sequence: CASSLSGNTIYF. V is TRBV2 and J is TRBJ1-3; D is unresolved. Germline CDR1 SNHLY, CDR2 FYNNEI. Trimming left V 6 bases short and J 1 base short, with 4 bases between. The CDR3 is made up of 12 amino acids.